This T cell receptor (beta chain) was retrieved from a study of T cell repertoires in cytomegalovirus infection (dated by TCRdb to about 2019). As for the study more broadly: The HLA type of each donor mattered for the analysis, because public TCR beta signatures pointed to carriage of CMV infection along with the matching HLA type.

This clonotype has ten or more counts. Its antigen remains unidentified. There are no base qualities to consult, and no much larger clone falls within one base. TCRdb records Illumina HiSeq 1500 as the sequencer. The raw public data were reprocessed by TCRdb itself: fastp quality trimming at Q25, MiXCR clonotype calling, in-frame beta chains only. Rows with one shared CDR3 protein collapse into an entry with the most common genes and DNA. The sample table lists just over 300,000 distinct CDR3 sequences, about a sixth of them with a count of one. Around 12% of the sample comes from the top ten. Reading the germline V gene gives CDR1 SGHTA and CDR2 FQGNSA. V is pared back by 5 bases and J by 4 bases, with 9 bases lying between the germline termini. The CDR3 sequence holds 13 residues, the cysteine and phenylalanine included. Only the CDR3 portion is preserved as DNA: 39 bases, with reading frame beginning at the first base.

The research as a whole found: In both this cohort and an independent roughly 350-donor cohort, the cumulative frequency of public TCR beta family members distinguished carriers of CMV infection plus the relevant HLA type. The ex vivo response was dominated by HLA-C-restricted CMV-specific TCR beta clonotypes, which also provided the single most frequent clonotype in two of eight donors.

The sequence links TRBV7-2 to TRBJ2-1, with no confident D gene call. Material for sequencing was PBMCs. This clonotype was obtained from a human donor in good health (CMV status not recorded). Some clones in this sample may be carry-over from other donors' samples. The CDR3 has the sequence CASSRAEYNEQFF. The nucleotide sequence reads as follows: TGTGCCAGCAGCCGCGCGGAGTACAATGAGCAGTTCTTC. With the rest looked up from the reference TRBV7-2 and TRBJ2-1 genes rather than sequenced, the full variable domain is GAGVSQSPSNKVTEKGKDVELRCDPISGHTALYWYRQSLGQGLEFLIYFQGNSAPDKSGLPSDRFSAERTGGSVSTLTIQRTQQEDSAVYLCASSRAEYNEQFFGPGTRLTVL.